This TCR beta chain emerged from a study of cytomegalovirus exposure and HLA in healthy donors. Study-wide context: Roughly 180 million T cells yielded some 100 million unique TCR beta sequences, as an earlier analysis found.

The CDR3 consists of 15 residues. Germline values: CDR1 SGHVS, CDR2 FNYEAQ. V shed 2 bases, J shed 5 bases, and the junction held 6 bases outside the gene matches. Worth noting for this clone: Its antigen is as yet unknown.

Regarding the study as a whole: Both high specificity and high sensitivity reportedly marked the classifier's diagnosis of cytomegalovirus status. Previously analyzed data showed that most TCR beta V segments were productive at a frequency of about 90% or about 30%.

PCR amplification relied on 60 Vbeta primers (plus 13 Jbeta primers). Libraries were prepared by immunoSEQ multiplex PCR; TCRdb keeps only in-frame clonotypes and omits some of them. Counted here are some 150,000 clones, about four fifths occurring once; the ten biggest clones make up about 3.8%. This TCR was recovered from a man between 35 and 55 years old in good health and CMV-seropositive. The material sequenced was PBMCs. J is TRBJ2-5 and V is TRBV7-6; the match to TRBD2 covers 9 bases. DNA for the CDR3: TGTGCCAGCAGCTTATCAAGCGGGGGGTGGGAGACCCAGTACTTC. Protein sequence: CASSLSSGGWETQYF.